These T cell receptor beta chains were read from a single sample in a study of T cell changes during pregnancy in multiple sclerosis. The assay was immunoSEQ multiplex PCR, and TCRdb's table has in-frame clones only and misses some. The repertoire consists of 60,000 to 85,000 clones, with about 90% occurring once and the leading ten covering 2.3%. Sequenced material: peripheral blood, taken in the first trimester of pregnancy. The receptors stem from a female donor with multiple sclerosis, enrolled in a pregnancy study. The conserved cysteine and the conserved F or W are not part of the CDR3 here. Part of the rows lack a size; the others show once, few, many or a class for expanded clones.

j_gene: TRBJ1-1
abundance: NA
v_gene: TRBV27
CDR3aa: ASSLSARYDTEAF

j_gene: TRBJ2-1
abundance: NA
v_gene: TRBV11-2
CDR3aa: ASSLLAGGNNEQF

j_gene: TRBJ2-5
abundance: NA
v_gene: TRBV19
CDR3aa: ASSPGGTGRGEQY

j_gene: TRBJ2-2
abundance: NA
v_gene: TRBV6-1
CDR3aa: ASTLQSTGELF

j_gene: TRBJ2-1
abundance: NA
v_gene: TRBV5-1
CDR3aa: ASSLSADFSYNEQF

j_gene: TRBJ2-1
abundance: NA
v_gene: TRBV7-2
CDR3aa: ASMRSSGSYNEQF

j_gene: TRBJ2-5
abundance: NA
v_gene: TRBV5-6
CDR3aa: ASSFWTAQETQY

j_gene: TRBJ1-1
abundance: NA
v_gene: TRBV5-1
CDR3aa: ASSLNSLNTEAF

j_gene: TRBJ2-3
abundance: NA
v_gene: TRBV7-6
CDR3aa: ASSARGLAGLGATQY

j_gene: TRBJ2-7
abundance: NA
v_gene: TRBV28
CDR3aa: ASSFSGSLTYEQY

j_gene: TRBJ2-3
abundance: NA
v_gene: TRBV27
CDR3aa: ASKPLSGVPTDTQY

j_gene: TRBJ1-4
abundance: NA
v_gene: TRBV28
CDR3aa: ASSLGEGRGDEKLF

j_gene: TRBJ2-3
abundance: NA
v_gene: TRBV29-1
CDR3aa: STHVGGAPTDTQY

j_gene: TRBJ2-3
abundance: NA
v_gene: TRBV6-6
CDR3aa: ASSYVGGRDTQY

j_gene: TRBJ2-3
abundance: NA
v_gene: TRBV2
CDR3aa: ASSERLAGTDTQY

j_gene: TRBJ1-3
abundance: NA
v_gene: TRBV9
CDR3aa: ASSVEAGGTGNTIY

j_gene: TRBJ2-3
abundance: NA
v_gene: TRBV10-3
CDR3aa: AISESLGQGADTQY

j_gene: TRBJ1-4
abundance: NA
v_gene: TRBV5-4
CDR3aa: ASSMQTGSNEKLF

j_gene: TRBJ1-1
abundance: NA
v_gene: TRBV9
CDR3aa: ASSGYQNTEAF

j_gene: TRBJ1-2
abundance: NA
v_gene: TRBV13
CDR3aa: ASSLFSAGGYT

j_gene: TRBJ1-6
abundance: NA
v_gene: TRBV6-1
CDR3aa: ASDPRGAYNSPLH

j_gene: TRBJ1-2
abundance: NA
v_gene: TRBV5-4
CDR3aa: ASSLDSNYGYT

j_gene: TRBJ2-3
abundance: NA
v_gene: TRBV7-2
CDR3aa: ASSLLAGGPDTQY

j_gene: TRBJ1-1
abundance: NA
v_gene: TRBV9
CDR3aa: ASSLRQGNTEAF

j_gene: TRBJ1-3
abundance: few
v_gene: TRBV5-4
CDR3aa: ASSFHQGPGNTIY

j_gene: TRBJ2-7
abundance: NA
v_gene: TRBV7-9
CDR3aa: ASSLASGQGTYEQY

j_gene: TRBJ1-1
abundance: NA
v_gene: TRBV19
CDR3aa: ASSIWGQMNTEAF

j_gene: TRBJ1-6
abundance: NA
v_gene: TRBV9
CDR3aa: ASSAAGGMLYNSPLH

j_gene: TRBJ2-3
abundance: NA
v_gene: TRBV10-3
CDR3aa: AISDSAGGTTDTQY

j_gene: TRBJ2-3
abundance: NA
v_gene: TRBV30
CDR3aa: AWSVPGADTQY

j_gene: TRBJ1-5
abundance: NA
v_gene: TRBV19
CDR3aa: ASSMHEGQVGQPQH

j_gene: TRBJ2-3
abundance: NA
v_gene: TRBV7-9
CDR3aa: ASSRGLGTDTQY

j_gene: TRBJ2-2
abundance: NA
v_gene: TRBV5-1
CDR3aa: ASLLGVDTGELF

j_gene: TRBJ1-1
abundance: few
v_gene: TRBV11-2
CDR3aa: ASSLERTGRTEAF

j_gene: TRBJ2-5
abundance: NA
v_gene: TRBV4-1
CDR3aa: ASSLTSGARETQY

j_gene: TRBJ2-1
abundance: NA
v_gene: TRBV5-1
CDR3aa: ASSDLSGHNEQF

j_gene: TRBJ1-4
abundance: NA
v_gene: TRBV2
CDR3aa: ASSEAQVATNEKLF

j_gene: TRBJ1-5
abundance: NA
v_gene: TRBV7-9
CDR3aa: ASSWGTESNQPQH

j_gene: TRBJ2-1
abundance: NA
v_gene: TRBV19
CDR3aa: ASSISGTSLGYNEQF